The text below deals with one T cell receptor beta chain. This specimen belongs to a study of cytomegalovirus exposure and HLA in healthy donors. Study context: In a previous analysis, some 110 million unique TCR beta sequences were found from 150 million to 200 million T cells.

From germline, CDR1 is SNHLY and CDR2 FYNNEI. V shed 6 bases, J shed 10 bases, and the junction held 9 bases outside the gene matches. This CDR3 contains 13 residues. PCR amplification relied on 60 Vbeta primers (plus 13 Jbeta primers). Method: immunoSEQ multiplex PCR; TCRdb's copy keeps in-frame clones and lacks some. The sample holds about 160,000 clones; 65% to 85% are singletons and the top ten take approximately 7%. Sequencing input: PBMCs. The receptor was isolated from a woman in her thirties in good health and CMV-seropositive. The chain has TRBV2 and TRBJ1-1; 9 nucleotides align to TRBD1. As DNA, the CDR3 is TGTGCCAGCAGGGGGACAGGGACTGGCGGAGCTTTCTTT. This gives the protein CASRGTGTGGAFF.